The present entry profiles one T cell receptor beta chain with its context. Looked up from germline, CDR1 is SNHLY and CDR2 is FYNNEI. The CDR3 spans 14 residues. The junction had 10 bases not matched to a gene; V was cut back by 8 bases and J by 7 bases. Generated by immunoSEQ multiplex PCR, the TCRdb table keeps only in-frame clones and is missing some. The table lists approximately 20,000 clones, 85% to 90% of them singletons. The data were obtained in a study of blood T cell repertoires in COVID-19. Overall study: Material from acute and convalescent COVID-19 was sourced from the United States, Italy and Spain. PBMCs, B-cell-depleted T cells, or T cells were the source of the cDNA or gDNA that made up the material.

The sample comprised peripheral blood. The source of this sequence is a man aged 50-59 years with active COVID-19. This sequence joins TRBV2 and TRBJ2-1; 8 nucleotides match TRBD1. The CDR3 is CASRLPGGRNEQFF. The CDR3, as DNA: TGTGCCAGCCGCCTCCCAGGGGGCAGAAATGAGCAGTTCTTC.